These 13 T cell receptor beta chains share one sample of origin, sequenced in a study of cytomegalovirus exposure and HLA in healthy donors. The PCR had 60 Vbeta and 13 Jbeta primers. Repertoires were generated with immunoSEQ multiplex PCR, while TCRdb's copy carries only in-frame clones and drops some. Among some 130,000 clones, about 10% were seen once, and the ten largest hold 1.5% to 2%. Source material: PBMCs. These receptors were obtained from a man aged 50 or older in good health and CMV-seronegative.

The chain has TRBV27 and TRBJ2-7, with TRBD1 matching over 9 bases. The CDR3 contains 15 residues. Germline-derived CDR1 and CDR2 are MNHEY and SMNVEV (reference sequence). The V gene end was trimmed by 0 bases and the J gene end by 2 bases; junction bases not matched to a gene: 2. CDR3 DNA sequence: TGTGCCAGCAGTTTATCGGGACAGGGAACCTACGAGCAGTACTTC. Protein product: CASSLSGQGTYEQYF.

This clone occurred many times. The rearrangement links TRBV5-1 to TRBJ2-3; 8 nucleotides align to TRBD2. Trimming cost V 2 bases and J 0 bases; bases outside gene matches: 2. CDR1 is SGHRS and CDR2 is YFSETQ in the germline V gene. The length of the CDR3 is 15 residues. The CDR3 DNA sequence: TGCGCCAGCAGCTTAGCGGGAGCGAGCACAGATACGCAGTATTTT. Translated, it gives CASSLAGASTDTQYF. Full variable domain (outside the CDR3, taken from reference TRBV5-1 and TRBJ2-3): KAGVTQTPRYLIKTRGQQVTLSCSPISGHRSVSWYQQTPGQGLQFLFEYFSETQRNKGNFPGRFSGRQFSNSRSEMNVSTLELGDSALYLCASSLAGASTDTQYFGPGTRLTVL.

The gene calls are TRBV11-3 and TRBJ2-1; the D is unclear. The germline gives CDR1 SGHNT, CDR2 YENEEA. The CDR3 covers 12 residues. The V gene lost 1 base and the J gene lost 5 bases, with 3 bases spanning the gap. CDR3 bases: TGTGCCAGCAGCTTAGCGGACAATGAGCAGTTCTTC. Translated, it gives CASSLADNEQFF.

This clone was counted between two and nine times. This chain uses TRBV27 with TRBJ2-7, with 9 bases identical to TRBD2. The CDR3 is 16 amino acids. Germline CDR1 and CDR2: MNHEY and SMNVEV (reference sequence). Germline trimming cut 8 bases from V and 2 bases from J; bases unmatched to any gene: 13. The DNA of the CDR3 is TGTGCCAGCGGGCTAGCGGGGACCGGGGCCGCCTACGAGCAGTACTTC. This gives the protein CASGLAGTGAAYEQYF.

This clone was observed a single time. The chain uses TRBV27 and TRBJ2-7; no firm D call. The CDR3 spans 14 residues. Germline V gene data show CDR1 as MNHEY and CDR2 as SMNVEV (reference sequence). Trimming took 2 bases from V and 3 from J, leaving 11 bases between them. CDR3: CASSLIFPSYEQYF. CDR3 bases: TGTGCCAGCAGTTTAATTTTTCCGAGCTACGAGCAGTACTTC.

In this sample, this clone turned up a few times. The chain couples TRBV6-5 to TRBJ2-7; tentatively, D is TRBD2 (5 bases). Germline V lookup: CDR1 MNHEY, CDR2 SVGAGI. This CDR3 comprises 15 residues. Trimming shortened V by 5 bases and J by 0 bases, and 14 bases separated the two germline ends. CDR3 bases: TGTGCCAGCAGTCCAGGACTCTTGGGCTCCTACGAGCAGTACTTC. This encodes CASSPGLLGSYEQYF.

As regards this clone: Other DNA sequences in this specimen translate into the identical CDR3. The chain uses TRBV5-1 and TRBJ2-1, with 10 bases aligning to TRBD2. CDR1 and CDR2 (germline): SGHRS, YFSETQ. The length of the CDR3 is 16 residues. V dropped 0 bases and J dropped 0; count of bases not matched to a gene: 0. The CDR3 DNA reads as TGCGCCAGCAGCTTGGCTAGCGGGAGCTCCTACAATGAGCAGTTCTTC. Amino acids: CASSLASGSSYNEQFF.

This clone occurred a few times. This chain joins TRBV2 and TRBJ1-1, with D possibly matching TRBD1 (5 bases). This CDR3 contains 16 residues. Germline CDR1 and CDR2: SNHLY and FYNNEI. The germline V and J ends were trimmed by 3 bases and 0 bases, with 14 bases remaining between them. The CDR3 bases are TGTGCCAGCAGTGAGGCCGGGGGGTGGATGAACACTGAAGCTTTCTTT. Translation: CASSEAGGWMNTEAFF. Using reference TRBV2 and TRBJ1-1 for the parts outside the CDR3, the full variable domain is EPEVTQTPSHQVTQMGQEVILRCVPISNHLYFYWYRQILGQKVEFLVSFYNNEISEKSEIFDDQFSVERPDGSNFTLKIRSTKLEDSAMYFCASSEAGGWMNTEAFFGQGTRLTVV.

This clone was counted only a few times. The rearrangement joins TRBV7-8 to TRBJ2-7; 9 bases agree with TRBD2. There are 16 residues in the CDR3. V gave up 1 base and J gave up 3 bases; unmatched junction bases: 7. Germline lookup yields CDR1 SGHVS and CDR2 FQNEAQ. The CDR3 bases are TGTGCCAGCAGCTTAGGTGGGCTAGCGGGAAACTACGAGCAGTACTTC. The encoded protein is CASSLGGLAGNYEQYF. Looking up the rest from reference TRBV7-8 and TRBJ2-7 gives the full variable domain: GAGVSQSPRYKVAKRGQDVALRCDPISGHVSLFWYQQALGQGPEFLTYFQNEAQLDKSGLPSDRFFAERPEGSVSTLKIQRTQQEDSAVYLCASSLGGLAGNYEQYFGPGTRLTVT.

In this sample, this clone turned up a few times. This rearrangement joins TRBV6-4 to TRBJ2-1, with D possibly being TRBD2 (6 bases). The V gene's germline CDR1 is MRHNA and CDR2 SNTAGT. The CDR3 has 16 amino acids. Trimming removed 0 bases from V and 1 base from J, with 10 bases in between. The CDR3 nucleotides read TGTGCCAGCAGTGACTCCGGAGGGTTTTCCTACAATGAGCAGTTCTTC. It encodes CASSDSGGFSYNEQFF.

The rearrangement uses TRBV18 and TRBJ2-2; 11 bases fit TRBD1. The V gene end was trimmed by 2 bases and the J gene end by 4 bases; junction bases not matched to a gene: 3. Germline V CDR1 and CDR2: KGHSH, LQKENI. This CDR3 has 16 residues. The CDR3 region has the DNA TGTGCCAGCTCACCAGAGGACAGGGGGCTCACCGGGGAGCTGTTTTTT. Its translation: CASSPEDRGLTGELFF.

This clone occurred a few times. The V and J genes are TRBV19 and TRBJ2-7, with a possible D match to TRBD2 (6 bases). There are 15 residues in the CDR3. The germline CDR1 and CDR2 sequences are LNHDA and SQIVND (reference sequence). Trimming removed 5 bases at V and 3 bases at J, with 17 bases between. The DNA of the CDR3 is TGTGCCAGTAGTCTGGACGGGACTGACGACTACGAGCAGTACTTC. Translating gives CASSLDGTDDYEQYF. Full variable domain (outside the CDR3, taken from reference TRBV19 and TRBJ2-7): DGGITQSPKYLFRKEGQNVTLSCEQNLNHDAMYWYRQDPGQGLRLIYYSQIVNDFQKGDIAEGYSVSREKKESFPLTVTSAQKNPTAFYLCASSLDGTDDYEQYFGPGTRLTVT.

CDR3 bases: TGTGCCAGCAGTGGAAGGGTGACAGGTAGGACTGAAGCTTTCTTT. It yields the protein CASSGRVTGRTEAFF. This rearrangement joins TRBV6-1 to TRBJ1-1, with D maybe TRBD1 (6 bases). Trimming took 4 bases from V and 5 from J, leaving 17 bases between them. CDR3 length equals 15 residues. Germline V gene lookup returns CDR1 MNHNS and CDR2 SASEGT.